Listed here is a single T cell receptor beta chain. Original methodology: Amplifying reference gene primers gave estimates of nucleated cell counts. The table came from immunoSEQ multiplex PCR; TCRdb's copy has only in-frame clones and leaves some out. The V and J calls and clone size come from that table; D and trimming were worked out from the DNA. The sample yields approximately 100,000 clones, around 85% seen once. Germline V gene sequence: CDR1 ENHRY, CDR2 SYGVKD. The CDR3 consists of 13 residues. V lost 10 bases to trimming and J lost 7 bases; unmatched junction nucleotides: 12. This entry belongs to a study of blood T cell repertoires in COVID-19. The overall study: Nucleic acid was either cDNA or gDNA, and it came from T cells, B-cell-depleted T cells, or PBMCs.

The chain has TRBV10-3 and TRBJ1-2; 7 nucleotides align to TRBD1. The TCR was taken from a man aged 80 or over with acute or convalescent COVID-19. Sequencing input: peripheral blood. CDR3 in DNA: TGTGCCACTCACAGGGGTGACGCGGTTGGCTACACCTTC. Translating gives CATHRGDAVGYTF.